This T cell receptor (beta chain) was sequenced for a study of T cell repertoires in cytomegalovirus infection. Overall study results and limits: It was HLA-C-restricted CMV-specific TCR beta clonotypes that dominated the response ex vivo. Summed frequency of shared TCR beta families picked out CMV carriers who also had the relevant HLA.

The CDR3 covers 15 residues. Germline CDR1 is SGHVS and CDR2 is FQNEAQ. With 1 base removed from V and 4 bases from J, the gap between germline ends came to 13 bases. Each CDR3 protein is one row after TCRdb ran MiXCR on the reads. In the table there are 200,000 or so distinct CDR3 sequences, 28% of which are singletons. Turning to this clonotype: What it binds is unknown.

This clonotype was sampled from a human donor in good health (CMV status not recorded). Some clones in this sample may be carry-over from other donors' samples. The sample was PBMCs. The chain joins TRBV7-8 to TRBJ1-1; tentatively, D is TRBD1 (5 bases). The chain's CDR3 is CASSLVGGFTTEAFF. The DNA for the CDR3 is TGTGCCAGCAGCTTAGTCGGGGGGTTCACCACTGAAGCTTTCTTT.